A selection of T cell receptor beta chains follows, all from one sample in a study of high-grade serous ovarian cancer treatment subgroups. TCRdb's table, derived via immunoSEQ multiplex PCR, lists solely in-frame clones and lacks some. The profile covers approximately 2,600 clones, with over 70% appearing a single time and around 9% taken by the ten largest. Sequenced: tumor tissue. These receptors all stem from a human donor with high-grade serous ovarian cancer. CDR3s include the opening cysteine and the closing phenylalanine or tryptophan. The order of the fields is J gene, V gene, D gene, clone size, CDR3 DNA, CDR3 protein. The D gene is left open where the match is weak. The listing skips clone size in some rows; elsewhere it reads once, few, many or a size class.

>TRBJ1-5|TRBV5-6|NA|NA
TGTGCCAGCAGCTTGAAGGGGTTAGCGAGTAGCAATCAGCCCCAGCATTTT
CASSLKGLASSNQPQHF
>TRBJ1-5|TRBV19|TRBD1|NA
TGTGCCAGTAGGGGACAGGGGAATCAGCCCCAGCATTTT
CASRGQGNQPQHF
>TRBJ2-3|TRBV19|NA|NA
TGTGCCAGTAGTATACAGGCAGATACGCAGTATTTT
CASSIQADTQYF
>TRBJ2-7|TRBV5-5|TRBD1|NA
TGTGCCAGCAGCTCCGGGACAGGCGGCGACGAGCAGTACTTC
CASSSGTGGDEQYF
>TRBJ1-2|TRBV6-5|NA|NA
TGTGCCAGCAGCATACAGTCGATGCGTGGTAATGGCTACACCTTC
CASSIQSMRGNGYTF
>TRBJ1-2|TRBV18|NA|NA
TGTGCCAGCTCACCAGCAAAAAGGCCGGACTATGGCTACACCTTC
CASSPAKRPDYGYTF
>TRBJ2-3|TRBV5-1|TRBD2|NA
TGCGCCAGCAGCTTGTTGTTAGCGGGAGAAGAAGATACGCAGTATTTT
CASSLLLAGEEDTQYF
>TRBJ1-6|TRBV30|NA|NA
TGTGCCTGGACCCGACCCGGGGCTGGGAATTCACCCCTCCACTTT
CAWTRPGAGNSPLHF
>TRBJ1-1|TRBV6-1|NA|NA
TGTGCCAGCCCCCTTACGTTAGGAACTGAAGCTTTCTTT
CASPLTLGTEAFF
>TRBJ2-7|TRBV6-5|NA|once
TGTGCCAGCAGAAACCGAGCCACCTACGAGCAGTACTTC
CASRNRATYEQYF
>TRBJ1-6|TRBV27|NA|NA
TGTGCCAGCAGTTTACCCAGAGTATATCCCAATAATTCACCCCTCCACTTT
CASSLPRVYPNNSPLHF
>TRBJ2-1|TRBV6-5|TRBD1|once
TGTGCCAGCAGACGCCGACAGGGTACCCACAATGAGCAGTTCTTC
CASRRRQGTHNEQFF
>TRBJ2-1|TRBV25-1|NA|NA
TGTGCCAGCAGTGAATTGGATCGGGACTCAGATGAGCAGTTCTTC
CASSELDRDSDEQFF
>TRBJ2-5|TRBV7-9|NA|NA
TGTGCCAGCAGATCGGGTTTCGAGACCCAGTACTTC
CASRSGFETQYF
>TRBJ2-7|TRBV4-1|TRBD1|NA
TGCGCCAGCAGCCAGGGGACAGGGGGCGAGCGGTCCTACGAGCAGTACTTC
CASSQGTGGERSYEQYF
>TRBJ2-2|TRBV28|TRBD1|NA
TGTGCCAGCAGCTCCAGACAGGGCCGCACCGGGGAGCTGTTTTTT
CASSSRQGRTGELFF
>TRBJ2-5|TRBV20-1|NA|NA
TGCAGTGCTGCAAACGGGGAGACCCAGTACTTC
CSAANGETQYF
>TRBJ1-3|TRBV19|NA|NA
TGTGCCAGTACCACGTGGGGGCATGGTGGAAACACCATATATTTT
CASTTWGHGGNTIYF
>TRBJ2-3|TRBV2|TRBD2|NA
TGTGCCAGCACCGAGGGCATGCCGGGGGGTACGCAGTATTTT
CASTEGMPGGTQYF
>TRBJ1-4|TRBV29-1|NA|NA
TGCAGCGTTGAAGATGGGGCGGATGAAAAACTGTTTTTT
CSVEDGADEKLFF
>TRBJ1-1|TRBV6-1|TRBD1|NA
TGTGCCAGCAGGGAAGGGGGCGCGGGCACTGAAGCTTTCTTT
CASREGGAGTEAFF
>TRBJ2-7|TRBV4-1|NA|NA
TGCGCCAGCAGCCAAGAAGGCTCAGAGGTGACCCGGGACTCCTACGAGCAGTACTTC
CASSQEGSEVTRDSYEQYF
>TRBJ2-7|TRBV19|NA|NA
TGTGCCAGTAGTTCCTCTACAGGGATTCGGTCCTACGAGCAGTACTTC
CASSSSTGIRSYEQYF
>TRBJ2-7|TRBV25-1|NA|once
TGTGCCACCAGTGTGGTGGGGCCCGGATACGAGCAGTACTTC
CATSVVGPGYEQYF
>TRBJ2-7|TRBV4-2|NA|NA
TGTGCCAGCAGCCAAGAACCGGAGCCTAACTACGAGCAGTACTTC
CASSQEPEPNYEQYF
>TRBJ2-3|TRBV6-1|NA|NA
TGTGCCAGCAGTGCTGTAAGGGGGGATACGCAGTATTTT
CASSAVRGDTQYF
>TRBJ1-1|TRBV7-2|NA|NA
TGTGCCAGCAGCTTACATCAACGGGCGGACACTGAAGCTTTCTTT
CASSLHQRADTEAFF
>TRBJ2-1|TRBV19|NA|NA
TGTGCCAGTATCCACCCCCCTAGTAATGAGCAGTTCTTC
CASIHPPSNEQFF
>TRBJ2-7|TRBV15|NA|NA
TGTGCCACCTCCCCGGCGGGCTATAGCTCCTACGAGCAGTACTTC
CATSPAGYSSYEQYF
>TRBJ1-5|TRBV6-6|TRBD1|NA
TGTGCCAGCAGTTCCGGGACAGGGGCGAGCAATCAGCCCCAGCATTTT
CASSSGTGASNQPQHF
>TRBJ1-3|TRBV18|NA|NA
TGTGCCAGCTCACCACCAGGAAATTCTGGAAACACCATATATTTT
CASSPPGNSGNTIYF
>TRBJ2-2|TRBV7-7|NA|NA
TGTGCTAGCAGCTTAGTCGAGGGGGTGAACACCGGGGAGCTGTTTTTT
CASSLVEGVNTGELFF
>TRBJ1-4|TRBV11-2|NA|once
TGTGCCAGCAGCTTAGCGGGGGGGGGCTCTAATGAAAAACTGTTTTTT
CASSLAGGGSNEKLFF
>TRBJ1-6|TRBV2|NA|NA
TGTGCCAGCAAGCAGGGAAACTCACCCCTCCACTTT
CASKQGNSPLHF
>TRBJ1-2|TRBV2|TRBD1|NA
TGTGCCAGCAGGGGACAGGTAGCTAACTATGGCTACACCTTC
CASRGQVANYGYTF
>TRBJ2-7|TRBV28|TRBD1|NA
TGTGCCAGCAGTTCAAGGACAGGGGGTATCGGCGAGCAGTACTTC
CASSSRTGGIGEQYF
>TRBJ2-7|TRBV19|TRBD1|NA
TGTGCCAGTAGTAAACTCCTAACAGGGGGTCGCTACGAGCAGTACTTC
CASSKLLTGGRYEQYF
>TRBJ2-3|TRBV6-4|TRBD2|few
TGTGCCAGCAGTACGGGAGGGCCAGATCCGCAGTATTTT
CASSTGGPDPQYF
>TRBJ1-1|TRBV7-9|NA|few
TGTGCCAGCAGCTCGGTTCCATCGATTGTGGCTGAAGCTTTCTTT
CASSSVPSIVAEAFF
>TRBJ2-7|TRBV19|TRBD1|NA
TGTGCCAGTAGCCACCGGGACAGGGCCTCCTACGAGCAGTACTTC
CASSHRDRASYEQYF
>TRBJ1-2|TRBV7-9|NA|NA
TGTGCCAGCAGCTTAAGTATGAAGCAGACCTATGGCTACACCTTC
CASSLSMKQTYGYTF
>TRBJ2-2|TRBV18|TRBD1|few
TGTGCCAGCTCACCGGGACAGGGGGCGGAGCTGTTTTTT
CASSPGQGAELFF
>TRBJ1-3|TRBV5-1|NA|NA
TGCGCCAGCAGCTCAGGGACCTCTGGAAACACCATATATTTT
CASSSGTSGNTIYF
>TRBJ1-5|TRBV4-1|NA|NA
TGCGCCAGCAGCCCCGGTGCAGGGCGCAATCAGCCCCAGCATTTT
CASSPGAGRNQPQHF
>TRBJ2-5|TRBV6-1|NA|NA
TGTGCCAGCAAGGGTGGCCAGGTCGGGACCCAGTACTTC
CASKGGQVGTQYF
>TRBJ2-1|TRBV5-6|TRBD2|NA
TGTGCCAGCAGCGTGGAAGGGAATAGCGGGAGTGGTTACAATGAGCAGTTCTTC
CASSVEGNSGSGYNEQFF
>TRBJ1-1|TRBV25-1|NA|NA
TGTGCCAGCAGGTTGCCCGGTGAACCGAACACTGAAGCTTTCTTT
CASRLPGEPNTEAFF
>TRBJ2-7|TRBV14|TRBD1|NA
TGTGCCAGCAGCCGCCAGGGGACAGGGGCCTACGAGCAGTACTTC
CASSRQGTGAYEQYF
>TRBJ1-2|TRBV11-1|NA|NA
TGTGCCAGCAGTTCAATACCAATGCTAAACTATGGCTACACCTTC
CASSSIPMLNYGYTF
>TRBJ2-3|TRBV27|NA|once
TGTGCCAGCAGTTTAGCCCCCAGGGATACGCAGTATTTT
CASSLAPRDTQYF
>TRBJ1-5|TRBV6-6|TRBD1|few
TGTGCCAGCAGTTACAAAGGGACAGGGGATCAGCCCCAGCATTTT
CASSYKGTGDQPQHF
>TRBJ2-2|TRBV29-1|NA|NA
TGCAGCGCCTCGACTCCCCCCACCGGGGAGCTGTTTTTT
CSASTPPTGELFF
>TRBJ2-3|TRBV25-1|TRBD2|once
TGTGCCAGCAGTCCCCGAGGGACTAGCGGGAGAGCAGATACGCAGTATTTT
CASSPRGTSGRADTQYF
>TRBJ1-1|TRBV30|TRBD1|once
TGTGCCTGGAGTCAGGTCGGACAGGGGGGAAAACGGAACACTGAAGCTTTCTTT
CAWSQVGQGGKRNTEAFF
>TRBJ2-1|TRBV19|TRBD2|once
TGTGCCAGTAGTTCACTAGCGGACTACAATGAGCAGTTCTTC
CASSSLADYNEQFF
>TRBJ1-1|TRBV5-6|NA|NA
TGTGCCAGCAGCTTGGCGGGCGGGGCGGGCACTGAAGCTTTCTTT
CASSLAGGAGTEAFF